These T cell receptor beta chains were read from a single sample in a study of response to subunit inactivated influenza vaccine. TCRdb reprocessed the RT-PCR reads via MiXCR and lists one record per CDR3 protein. Of about 570,000 distinct CDR3 sequences in the sample, 11% are singletons; the top ten hold approximately 10%. The same sample was also used in a study of T cells expressing NK-cell markers.

The material was PBMCs from blood, obtained on the day of vaccination. Receptors were obtained from a man over 45 who received an inactivated influenza vaccine. Each CDR3 is given with its conserved first and last residue. The D gene is left open where the match is weak. Some rows have no size entry. The others give once, few or many, or a class for an expanded clone.

size: few; D: .; V: TRBV5-1; J: TRBJ1-1; CDR3: CASSLSFSGDGTEAFF; DNA: TGCGCCAGCAGCTTGAGTTTTTCCGGGGACGGCACTGAAGCTTTCTTT
size: .; D: .; V: TRBV9; J: TRBJ2-7; CDR3: CASSVEGISYEQYF; DNA: TGTGCCAGCAGCGTAGAGGGGATCTCCTACGAGCAGTACTTC
size: many; D: .; V: TRBV29-1; J: TRBJ2-3; CDR3: CSVVGLPLGTDTQYF; DNA: TGCAGCGTTGTAGGTCTTCCGCTGGGAACAGATACGCAGTATTTT
size: many; D: .; V: TRBV5-5; J: TRBJ2-3; CDR3: CASSPRSAYTDTQYF; DNA: TGTGCCAGCAGTCCTCGCAGCGCGTATACAGATACGCAGTATTTT
size: many; D: .; V: TRBV4-3; J: TRBJ2-1; CDR3: CASSVYDSPRGEQFF; DNA: TGCGCCAGCAGCGTCTACGACTCTCCCAGGGGTGAGCAGTTCTTC
size: few; D: .; V: TRBV5-5; J: TRBJ2-7; CDR3: CASSLAHYEQYF; DNA: TGTGCCAGCAGCTTGGCCCACTACGAGCAGTACTTC
size: many; D: .; V: TRBV7-6; J: TRBJ1-3; CDR3: CASSFSGDSGNTIYF; DNA: TGTGCCAGCAGCTTCTCCGGTGACTCTGGAAACACCATATATTTT
size: .; D: .; V: TRBV12-3/TRBV12-4; J: TRBJ2-1; CDR3: CASSFEAGPNEQFF; DNA: TGTGCCAGCAGTTTCGAGGCAGGCCCGAATGAGCAGTTCTTC
size: .; D: .; V: TRBV7-2; J: TRBJ1-2; CDR3: CASSLMATPYGYTF; DNA: TGTGCCAGCAGCTTGATGGCAACCCCCTATGGCTACACCTTC
size: few; D: TRBD2; V: TRBV5-6; J: TRBJ2-3; CDR3: CASSSGLAPSMITDTQYF; DNA: TGTGCCAGCAGCTCCGGACTAGCGCCCTCCATGATCACAGATACGCAGTATTTT
size: few; D: .; V: TRBV6-5; J: TRBJ2-1; CDR3: CASSYFAAMNEQFF; DNA: TGTGCCAGCAGTTATTTTGCAGCGATGAATGAGCAGTTCTTC
size: many; D: .; V: TRBV7-2; J: TRBJ2-3; CDR3: CASSLPSGTSDTQYF; DNA: TGTGCCAGCAGCTTACCCAGCGGGACATCAGATACGCAGTATTTT
size: many; D: .; V: TRBV12-3/TRBV12-4; J: TRBJ1-1; CDR3: CASSPDVNTEAFF; DNA: TGTGCCAGCAGCCCCGATGTGAACACTGAAGCTTTCTTT
size: .; D: TRBD1; V: TRBV12-3/TRBV12-4; J: TRBJ2-5; CDR3: CASSAGTGEGETQYF; DNA: TGTGCCAGCAGTGCCGGGACAGGGGAGGGGGAGACCCAGTACTTC
size: .; D: .; V: TRBV6-2/TRBV6-3; J: TRBJ1-5; CDR3: CASSSNSDAWGNQPQHF; DNA: TGTGCCAGCAGTTCCAACTCTGACGCGTGGGGCAATCAGCCCCAGCATTTT
size: .; D: .; V: TRBV5-1; J: TRBJ1-1; CDR3: CASSLPGAENTEAFF; DNA: TGCGCCAGCAGCTTGCCAGGGGCTGAGAACACTGAAGCTTTCTTT
size: .; D: TRBD1; V: TRBV29-1; J: TRBJ1-4; CDR3: CSAGTSGTANEKLFF; DNA: TGCAGCGCTGGCACATCCGGGACAGCTAATGAAAAACTGTTTTTT
size: .; D: .; V: TRBV30; J: TRBJ2-5; CDR3: CASTLADQETQYF; DNA: TGTGCCTCCACCTTGGCGGATCAAGAGACCCAGTACTTC
size: few; D: TRBD1; V: TRBV6-5; J: TRBJ2-6; CDR3: CASSHGTGLGANVLTF; DNA: TGTGCCAGCAGTCACGGGACAGGGCTCGGGGCCAACGTCCTGACTTTC
size: few; D: .; V: TRBV6-1; J: TRBJ1-5; CDR3: CASSPIHGKAQHF; DNA: TGTGCCAGCAGCCCTATACACGGGAAAGCCCAGCATTTT
size: .; D: .; V: TRBV7-9; J: TRBJ2-2; CDR3: CASSLGRQAGELFF; DNA: TGTGCCAGCAGCTTGGGACGACAAGCCGGGGAGCTGTTTTTT
size: .; D: TRBD1; V: TRBV12-3/TRBV12-4; J: TRBJ2-2; CDR3: CASSRRTGVSGELFF; DNA: TGTGCCAGCAGTAGACGAACAGGGGTGTCCGGGGAGCTGTTTTTT
size: .; D: .; V: TRBV5-1; J: TRBJ2-7; CDR3: CASSLGQPYWSSGDEQYF; DNA: TGCGCCAGCAGCTTGGGACAGCCTTATTGGTCCAGTGGAGACGAGCAGTACTTC
size: few; D: TRBD2; V: TRBV6-2/TRBV6-3; J: TRBJ2-5; CDR3: CASRSTSGSLETQYF; DNA: TGTGCCAGCAGGTCGACTAGCGGGAGTTTGGAGACCCAGTACTTC
size: few; D: .; V: TRBV24-1; J: TRBJ1-2; CDR3: CATSDPGTDGYTF; DNA: TGTGCCACCAGTGATCCCGGGACGGATGGCTACACCTTC
size: many; D: TRBD2; V: TRBV5-1; J: TRBJ2-5; CDR3: CASSPGTSAETQYF; DNA: TGCGCCAGCAGCCCCGGGACTAGCGCGGAGACCCAGTACTTC
size: .; D: .; V: TRBV11-2; J: TRBJ2-7; CDR3: CASWNTGSYEQYF; DNA: TGTGCCAGCTGGAATACAGGTTCCTACGAGCAGTACTTC
size: .; D: TRBD2; V: TRBV20-1; J: TRBJ2-3; CDR3: CSTQRGSTDTQYF; DNA: TGCAGTACTCAGCGGGGGAGCACAGATACGCAGTATTTT
size: few; D: .; V: TRBV6-2/TRBV6-3; J: TRBJ1-5; CDR3: CASNPPRETQHF; DNA: TGTGCCAGCAACCCGCCGCGGGAGACCCAGCATTTT